This section outlines one T cell receptor (beta chain) sequence together with its context. Its antigen is unknown. Both TCR beta VDJ combination and CDR3 sequence profiling were carried out. Genomic DNA was the template for this profiling. One entry per CDR3 protein results from TCRdb running MiXCR on the reads. Of around 210,000 distinct CDR3 sequences detected, 60% to 80% appear once; the ten largest clones hold roughly 62%. Previously, flow cytometry had revealed CD8+CD57+ cell expansion in the patients chosen for sequencing. Everyone among the patients had severe acquired aplastic anemia. Patient blood was sampled before any therapy had been received. This specimen comes from a study of CD8+CD57+ T cells in acquired aplastic anemia. In the study overall: Sorted CD4+ plus CD8+ cells gave DNA averaging roughly 3.5 ug. Overall study results and limits: The number of CD8+ CDR3 sequences shared by patients and controls was approximately 28.

Trimming took off 0 bases at V and 0 bases at J, with 4 bases between the two ends. Germline-derived CDR1 and CDR2 are SGHDT and YYEEEE. The CDR3 has 13 amino acids. The V gene is TRBV5-6, the J gene TRBJ2-7; the D is unclear. Sequencing was carried out using sorted CD4+, CD8+, or CD8+CD57+ T cells (not recorded which) from PBMCs. The origin of this receptor is a human donor with aplastic anemia. CDR3 in DNA: TGTGCCAGCAGCTTGGAGGTCTCCTACGAGCAGTACTTC. It codes for CASSLEVSYEQYF.